This is a list of T cell receptor beta chains from one sample in a study of PD-1 blockade in classical Hodgkin lymphoma. Libraries were prepared by immunoSEQ multiplex PCR; TCRdb keeps only in-frame clonotypes and omits some of them. The sample has about 92,000 clones, 65% to 85% seen once. This sample comprised peripheral blood mononuclear cells (PBMCs), obtained before the fourth cycle of nivolumab. Receptor source: a human donor with classical Hodgkin lymphoma. Each CDR3 is given with its conserved first and last residue. The D gene is left open where the match is weak. The size of a clone is reported for some rows only, either as once, few or many, or as a class for expanded clones.

V gene: TRBV27; D gene: NA; clone size: NA; J gene: TRBJ2-2; CDR3 DNA: TGTGCCAGCAGTTTATCTCGGGTAACCGGGGAGCTGTTTTTT; CDR3 protein: CASSLSRVTGELFF
V gene: TRBV19; D gene: TRBD2; clone size: NA; J gene: TRBJ2-1; CDR3 DNA: TGTGCCAGTAGGAGGACTAGCGGGAGTAGTGGCGAGCAGTTCTTC; CDR3 protein: CASRRTSGSSGEQFF
V gene: TRBV5-4; D gene: TRBD2; clone size: NA; J gene: TRBJ2-7; CDR3 DNA: TGTGCCAGCAGCCCCGGGACTAGCGGGACCTCCTCCTACGAGCAGTACTTC; CDR3 protein: CASSPGTSGTSSYEQYF
V gene: TRBV30; D gene: NA; clone size: once; J gene: TRBJ1-4; CDR3 DNA: TGTGCCTGGAGTCCCGGGGGTGTGAGGAAACTGTTTTTT; CDR3 protein: CAWSPGGVRKLFF
V gene: TRBV7-9; D gene: TRBD1; clone size: NA; J gene: TRBJ2-7; CDR3 DNA: TGTGCCAGCAGCTTGACAGGGGAAGAGCAGTACTTC; CDR3 protein: CASSLTGEEQYF
V gene: TRBV5-1; D gene: NA; clone size: NA; J gene: TRBJ1-4; CDR3 DNA: TGCGCCAGCAGCTTGGCCGGGGTCGGGGAAAAACTGTTTTTT; CDR3 protein: CASSLAGVGEKLFF
V gene: TRBV6-1; D gene: TRBD2; clone size: NA; J gene: TRBJ2-7; CDR3 DNA: TGTGCCAGCACCCCTGGGGGGGCCTACGAGCAGTACTTC; CDR3 protein: CASTPGGAYEQYF
V gene: TRBV13; D gene: TRBD2; clone size: NA; J gene: TRBJ2-5; CDR3 DNA: TGTGCCAGCAGCTCCACCGAAAGCGGGAGCCGTGAGACCCAGTACTTC; CDR3 protein: CASSSTESGSRETQYF
V gene: TRBV27; D gene: NA; clone size: NA; J gene: TRBJ2-3; CDR3 DNA: TGTGCCAGCAGCCTAAGGGGGGGGGACACAGATACGCAGTATTTT; CDR3 protein: CASSLRGGDTDTQYF
V gene: TRBV13; D gene: NA; clone size: once; J gene: TRBJ2-5; CDR3 DNA: TGTGCCAGCAGCTTATGGGGGGTGGCTGAGACCCAGTACTTC; CDR3 protein: CASSLWGVAETQYF
V gene: TRBV19; D gene: NA; clone size: NA; J gene: TRBJ1-1; CDR3 DNA: TGTGCCAGTAGCCGAAGAACAGGCCTCCTGGGGACTGAAGCTTTCTTT; CDR3 protein: CASSRRTGLLGTEAFF
V gene: TRBV7-2; D gene: TRBD1; clone size: NA; J gene: TRBJ2-7; CDR3 DNA: TGTGCCAGCAGCTTACTAGGGGGCGAAAAGTGGTACGAGCAGTACTTC; CDR3 protein: CASSLLGGEKWYEQYF
V gene: TRBV5-1; D gene: NA; clone size: NA; J gene: TRBJ2-2; CDR3 DNA: TGCGCCAGCAGCTTGGTAACAGGTGGCACCGGGGAGCTGTTTTTT; CDR3 protein: CASSLVTGGTGELFF
V gene: TRBV7-2; D gene: NA; clone size: few; J gene: TRBJ2-7; CDR3 DNA: TGTGCCAGCAGCTTTGAACTACCGGGTGAGCAGTACTTC; CDR3 protein: CASSFELPGEQYF
V gene: TRBV6-5; D gene: NA; clone size: once; J gene: TRBJ1-1; CDR3 DNA: TGTGCCAGCAGCCCACCGGTCACTGAAGCTTTCTTT; CDR3 protein: CASSPPVTEAFF
V gene: TRBV6-6; D gene: TRBD1; clone size: NA; J gene: TRBJ2-7; CDR3 DNA: TGTGCCAGCAGTTACTCGCAGACAGGGACGGCTTACGAGCAGTACTTC; CDR3 protein: CASSYSQTGTAYEQYF
V gene: TRBV2; D gene: NA; clone size: NA; J gene: TRBJ2-7; CDR3 DNA: TGTGCCAGCAGTGAACTGGTGGCAGGTGGCGAGCAGTACTTC; CDR3 protein: CASSELVAGGEQYF
V gene: TRBV7-9; D gene: NA; clone size: NA; J gene: TRBJ2-3; CDR3 DNA: TGTGCCAGCAGCCCCCCCCTGTTGGATACGCAGTATTTT; CDR3 protein: CASSPPLLDTQYF
V gene: TRBV27; D gene: TRBD2; clone size: NA; J gene: TRBJ2-3; CDR3 DNA: TGTGCCAGCAGTCAGTCGGACCGCGGGGGGCCAGATACGCAGTATTTT; CDR3 protein: CASSQSDRGGPDTQYF
V gene: TRBV6-6; D gene: NA; clone size: NA; J gene: TRBJ2-7; CDR3 DNA: TGTGCCAGCAGTTCCCTATCGACATCGGGTGAGCAGTACTTC; CDR3 protein: CASSSLSTSGEQYF